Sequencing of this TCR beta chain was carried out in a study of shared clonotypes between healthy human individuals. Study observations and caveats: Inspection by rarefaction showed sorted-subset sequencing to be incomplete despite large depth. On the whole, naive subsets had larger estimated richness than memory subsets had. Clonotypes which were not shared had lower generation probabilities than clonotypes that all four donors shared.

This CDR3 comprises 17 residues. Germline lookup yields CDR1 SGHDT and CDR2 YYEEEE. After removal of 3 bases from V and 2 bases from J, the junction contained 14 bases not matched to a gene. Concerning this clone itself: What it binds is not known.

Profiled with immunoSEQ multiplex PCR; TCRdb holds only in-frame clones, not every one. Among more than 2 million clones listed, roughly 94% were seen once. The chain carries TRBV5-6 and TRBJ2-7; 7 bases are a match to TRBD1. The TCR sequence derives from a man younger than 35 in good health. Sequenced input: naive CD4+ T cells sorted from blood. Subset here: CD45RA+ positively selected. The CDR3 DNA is TGTGCCAGCAGCTACGGGACAGCTTTTGCGAAGGCCTACGAGCAGTACTTC. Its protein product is CASSYGTAFAKAYEQYF. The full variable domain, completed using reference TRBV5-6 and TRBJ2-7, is DAGVTQSPTHLIKTRGQQVTLRCSPKSGHDTVSWYQQALGQGPQFIFQYYEEEERQRGNFPDRFSGHQFPNYSSELNVNALLLGDSALYLCASSYGTAFAKAYEQYFGPGTRLTVT.